Following are 7 T cell receptor beta chains from one sample sequenced in a study of blood T cells in healthy people across ages. The second PCR ran roughly 7 to 11 cycles with a sample-barcoded 5' primer and J-beta primers. In TCRdb, the 5' RACE reads were re-called with MiXCR into one record per CDR3 protein. The top ten clones hold approximately 10% of a sample with hundreds of thousands of distinct CDR3 sequences, approximately 25% of them seen once. These data also formed part of another study, on T cells of mothers and their children.

Source material: blood. These TCRs come from a boy aged 10-17 years in good health.

A few counts support this clonotype. The chain is built from TRBV20-1 and TRBJ1-6; D is undetermined. The germline V and J ends were trimmed by 2 bases and 8 bases, with 16 bases remaining between them. CDR1 and CDR2 from the germline V gene are DFQATT and SNEGSKA (reference sequence). The CDR3 has 15 amino acids. The CDR3 nucleotides are TGCAGTGCTAGACCCCGGCCAGATACCTATTCACCCCTCCACTTT. This sequence encodes CSARPRPDTYSPLHF.

The V and J genes are TRBV4-2 and TRBJ2-3; D might be TRBD2 (6 bases). This CDR3 comprises 15 residues. From germline, CDR1 is LGHNA and CDR2 YNFKEQ. V lost 4 bases, J lost 4 bases, and 15 bases lay in between. CDR3 sequence reads: CASSPPAEGADTQYF. For the CDR3, the DNA is TGTGCCAGCAGCCCCCCAGCGGAGGGCGCAGATACGCAGTATTTT.

Remarks on this clonotype: The junction differs from germline at one of its ends, possibly a read error. V and J are TRBV2 and TRBJ2-7; TRBD2 matches at 9 bases. This CDR3 has 16 residues. Germline V lookup: CDR1 SNHLY, CDR2 FYNNEI. The DNA of the CDR3 is TGTGCCAGCAGTGATCCCAGACTAGCGGAGGTTGGGGAGCGGTACTTC. Its translation is CASSDPRLAEVGERYF.

The chain joins TRBV24-1 to TRBJ2-3; D may be TRBD1 or TRBD2 (5 bases each). This CDR3 region has 16 residues. V was clipped by 3 bases and J by 1 base, with 13 bases between them. The germline V gene has CDR1 KGHDR and CDR2 SFDVKD. CDR3 amino acids: CATSDLGESGTDTQYF. The DNA of the CDR3 is TGTGCCACCAGTGATCTGGGGGAATCGGGCACAGATACGCAGTATTTT.

A few counts support this clonotype. The chain has TRBV7-8 and TRBJ2-1; the match to TRBD2 covers 14 bases. V was pared by 1 base and J by 4 bases, with 6 bases of the junction left unmatched. Germline V gives CDR1 SGHVS, CDR2 FQNEAQ. The CDR3 length is 18 residues. The CDR3, as DNA: TGTGCCAGCAGCTTAGGAGGACTAGCGGGGGGATCATACAATGAGCAGTTCTTC. Translating gives CASSLGGLAGGSYNEQFF.

Regarding this clonotype: One end of the junction varies from germline; a read error may be responsible. V is TRBV4-3 and J is TRBJ2-7; possibly TRBD1 for D (6 bases). Germline V gene lookup returns CDR1 LGHNA and CDR2 YSLEER. This CDR3 has 14 residues. In DNA form, the CDR3 reads TGCGCCAGCAGGCCCGGGACATCCTCCTACGAGCAGCACTTC. Its translation: CASRPGTSSYEQHF.

The rearrangement joins TRBV12-3 or TRBV12-4 to TRBJ2-7; 8 bases agree with TRBD1. V shed 7 bases and J 3 bases; nucleotides not matched to a gene: 8. The CDR3 is made up of 14 amino acids. The CDR3 loop is CASTAAQGVYEQYF. DNA of the CDR3: TGTGCCAGCACCGCAGCACAGGGGGTCTACGAGCAGTACTTC.